The entry below gives a single TCR beta chain sequence along with its context. The antigen remains undetermined. Germline V CDR1 and CDR2: DFQATT, SNEGSKA (reference sequence). The CDR3 contains 15 residues. Cells that were CD45RO-CCR7+CD27+CD95- constituted naive CD8+ T cells. The entry originates in a study of CXCR3-negative and CXCR3-positive naive CD8 T cells. Preparation of TRB cDNA libraries relied on 5' RACE carrying UMI labels. After re-calling the 5' RACE reads, TCRdb lists one entry per CDR3 protein, DNA absent. Its table lists around 90,000 distinct CDR3 sequences. General study results and limits: With respect to TRBV-TRBJ usage, naive CXCR3-negative and CXCR3-positive cells were similar; memory differed. High diversity, comparable across both naive subsets, contrasted with much lower diversity in memory CD8+ cells.

The TCR originated in a human donor in good health. Some clones in this sample may be carry-over from other donors' samples. Input material: naive CXCR3- CD8+ T cells from blood. As for subset: CD45RO-CCR7+CD27+CD95- naive CD8+ T cells lacking CXCR3 (TNR3-). The chain carries TRBV20-1 and TRBJ2-7. The CDR3 reads CSARDILAGSYEQYF.